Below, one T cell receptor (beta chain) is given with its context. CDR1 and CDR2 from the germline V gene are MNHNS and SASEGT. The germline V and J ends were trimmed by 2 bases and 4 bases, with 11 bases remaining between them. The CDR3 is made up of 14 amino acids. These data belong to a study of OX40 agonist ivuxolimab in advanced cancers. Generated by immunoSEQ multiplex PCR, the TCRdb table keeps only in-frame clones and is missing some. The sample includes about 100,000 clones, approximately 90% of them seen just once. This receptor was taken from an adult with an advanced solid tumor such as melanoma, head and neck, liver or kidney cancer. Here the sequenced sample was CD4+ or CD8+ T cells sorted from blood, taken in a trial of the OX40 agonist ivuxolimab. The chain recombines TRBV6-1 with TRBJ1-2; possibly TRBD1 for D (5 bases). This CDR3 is CASSEWEGTYGYTF. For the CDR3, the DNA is TGTGCCAGCAGTGAATGGGAGGGGACCTATGGCTACACCTTC.